Shown below are 27 T cell receptor beta chains from a single sample sequenced in a study of blood T cell repertoires in COVID-19. The method was immunoSEQ multiplex PCR; TCRdb's version includes in-frame clones alone and lacks a portion of them. The sample has under 400,000 clones; about 90% are singletons. The material sequenced was PBMCs or T cells enriched from blood (not recorded which). The receptors derive from a man aged 35 to 55 in a cohort exposed to, infected with or recovered from COVID-19 (not recorded which).

V is TRBV7-2 and J is TRBJ1-3; D perhaps matches TRBD1 (5 bases). With 11 bases removed from V and 0 bases from J, the gap between germline ends came to 11 bases. CDR1 is SGHTA, CDR2 FQGNSA, per germline. CDR3 length: 13 residues. Here the CDR3 DNA reads TGTGCCGGGGGGGGAAGCTCTGGAAACACCATATATTTT. Its translation: CAGGGSSGNTIYF.

This chain links TRBV5-4 with TRBJ2-6, with TRBD1 as a possible D gene (5 bases). Germline V lookup: CDR1 SGHNT, CDR2 YYREEE (reference sequence). The CDR3 spans 15 residues. Trimming cost V 1 base and J 2 bases, with 7 bases left between them. The CDR3 reads CASSLTGAGANVLTF. In DNA form, the CDR3 reads TGTGCCAGCAGCTTGACAGGAGCTGGGGCCAACGTCCTGACTTTC.

This clone was picked up a small number of times. The rearrangement links TRBV7-2 to TRBJ1-2; 8 bases map to TRBD1. The CDR3 covers 16 residues. V lost 5 bases to trimming and J lost 4 bases; unmatched junction nucleotides: 12. CDR1 is SGHTA, CDR2 FQGNSA, per germline. CDR3 residues: CASSLNSGGAGYGYTF. The CDR3 DNA sequence: TGTGCCAGCAGCCTCAATTCAGGGGGCGCAGGCTATGGCTACACCTTC. Full variable domain (remainder filled in from reference TRBV7-2 and TRBJ1-2): GAGVSQSPSNKVTEKGKDVELRCDPISGHTALYWYRQSLGQGLEFLIYFQGNSAPDKSGLPSDRFSAERTGGSVSTLTIQRTQQEDSAVYLCASSLNSGGAGYGYTFGSGTRLTVV.

J is TRBJ2-5 and V is TRBV19; D is possibly TRBD2 (5 bases). CDR3 size: 14 residues. The V gene lost 2 bases and the J gene lost 5 bases, with 12 bases spanning the gap. CDR1 is LNHDA, CDR2 SQIVND, per germline (reference sequence). The CDR3: CASSIKAGSETQYF. The CDR3 nucleotides read TGTGCCAGTAGTATAAAGGCTGGGAGTGAGACCCAGTACTTC.

The V and J genes are TRBV7-6 and TRBJ2-1; the D gene is possibly TRBD2 (5 bases). From germline, CDR1 is SGHVS and CDR2 FNYEAQ. The CDR3 length is 12 residues. Trimming removed 5 bases at V and 10 bases at J, with 12 bases between. CDR3 sequence (DNA): TGTGCCAGCAGCACGCCAGGAGGCGAGCAGTTCTTC. Translated, it gives CASSTPGGEQFF. The whole variable domain, filled in from reference TRBV7-6 and TRBJ2-1, reads GAGVSQSPRYKVTKRGQDVALRCDPISGHVSLYWYRQALGQGPEFLTYFNYEAQQDKSGLPNDRFSAERPEGSISTLTIQRTEQRDSAMYRCASSTPGGEQFFGPGTRLTVL.

The rearrangement links TRBV28 to TRBJ2-6; TRBD1 agrees at 7 bases. Germline V CDR1 and CDR2: MDHEN, SYDVKM. Trimming took 5 bases from V and 2 from J; bases not matched to a gene: 6. The CDR3 sequence is 16 residues long. The CDR3 reads CASSRQGATGANVLTF. DNA for the CDR3: TGTGCCAGCAGTCGACAGGGAGCAACTGGGGCCAACGTCCTGACTTTC. The full variable domain, completed using reference TRBV28 and TRBJ2-6, is DVKVTQSSRYLVKRTGEKVFLECVQDMDHENMFWYRQDPGLGLRLIYFSYDVKMKEKGDIPEGYSVSREKKERFSLILESASTNQTSMYLCASSRQGATGANVLTFGAGSRLTVL.

V is TRBV7-8 and J is TRBJ1-1; D possibly corresponds to TRBD1 (5 bases). Per the germline V gene, CDR1 is SGHVS and CDR2 is FQNEAQ. The CDR3 length is 16 residues. The V end was cut by 5 bases, the J end by 5 bases, with 21 bases between. CDR3 protein: CASSRSAGLIGTEAFF. In DNA form, the CDR3 reads TGTGCCAGCAGCCGGTCGGCAGGGCTGATCGGGACTGAAGCTTTCTTT.

DNA for the CDR3: TGTGCCAGCAGTACTACCGGGACAAACTACAATGAGCAGTTCTTC. It codes for CASSTTGTNYNEQFF. The rearrangement uses TRBV6-5 and TRBJ2-1, with a tentative D call TRBD1 (6 bases). The CDR3 loop spans 15 amino acids. Germline assignment: CDR1 MNHEY and CDR2 SVGAGI. V lost 5 bases and J lost 3, with 14 bases in between.

The chain recombines TRBV19 with TRBJ1-1, with D possibly being TRBD1 (5 bases). V was trimmed by 3 bases and J by 0 bases, leaving 17 bases between them. Per the germline V gene, CDR1 is LNHDA and CDR2 is SQIVND (reference sequence). The CDR3 has 17 amino acids. The DNA of the CDR3 is TGTGCCAGTAGTATTTTGTCCGGACAACTTATGAACACTGAAGCTTTCTTT. This translates into CASSILSGQLMNTEAFF. Supplemented by reference TRBV19 and TRBJ1-1, the full variable domain reads DGGITQSPKYLFRKEGQNVTLSCEQNLNHDAMYWYRQDPGQGLRLIYYSQIVNDFQKGDIAEGYSVSREKKESFPLTVTSAQKNPTAFYLCASSILSGQLMNTEAFFGQGTRLTVV.

This sequence joins TRBV5-1 and TRBJ2-5, with 13 bases fitting TRBD2. Germline V gene lookup returns CDR1 SGHRS and CDR2 YFSETQ. The CDR3 loop spans 16 amino acids. Unmatched junction bases numbered 7, after V lost 4 bases and J lost 4 bases. CDR3 sequence: CASSRGTSGKTETQYF. CDR3 in DNA: TGCGCCAGCAGCCGGGGGACTAGCGGGAAAACAGAGACCCAGTACTTC.

The CDR3 spells CAISKNSEGEQYF. The CDR3 coding sequence is TGTGCCATCAGTAAAAACTCGGAGGGCGAGCAGTACTTC. The genes are TRBV10-3 and TRBJ2-7; tentatively, D is TRBD2 (6 bases). The CDR3 covers 13 residues. The germline V gene encodes CDR1 ENHRY and CDR2 SYGVKD. V was trimmed by 5 bases and J by 6 bases, leaving 14 bases between them.

This clone showed up just a few times. The chain links TRBV19 to TRBJ2-1; possibly TRBD2 for D (6 bases). CDR1 is LNHDA and CDR2 is SQIVND in the germline V gene (reference sequence). The CDR3 has 16 residues. V was shortened by 3 bases and J by 9 bases, with 21 bases between the two germline ends. The chain's CDR3 is CASSMEGPTKQTEQFF. The CDR3 coding sequence is TGTGCCAGTAGTATGGAGGGTCCCACGAAACAAACTGAGCAGTTCTTC.

V gene TRBV5-1 combines with J gene TRBJ1-6; possible D gene TRBD1, 5 bases. The CDR3 is 16 amino acids. V lost 0 bases and J 9 bases, leaving 16 bases between the germline ends. Germline CDR1 and CDR2: SGHRS and YFSETQ. The CDR3 coding sequence is TGCGCCAGCAGCTTGGCCGAGAATAGGGGAGGTTCACCCCTCCACTTT. Protein sequence: CASSLAENRGGSPLHF. The full variable domain, completed using reference TRBV5-1 and TRBJ1-6, is KAGVTQTPRYLIKTRGQQVTLSCSPISGHRSVSWYQQTPGQGLQFLFEYFSETQRNKGNFPGRFSGRQFSNSRSEMNVSTLELGDSALYLCASSLAENRGGSPLHFGNGTRLTVT.

This clone showed up just a few times. V usage is TRBV27 and J usage is TRBJ1-1, with TRBD1 matching 9 bases. Germline V gives CDR1 MNHEY, CDR2 SMNVEV (reference sequence). The junction had 3 bases not matched to a gene; V was cut back by 6 bases and J by 4 bases. The CDR3 totals 13 residues. The CDR3 loop is CASRATGGTEAFF. DNA for the CDR3: TGTGCCAGCAGGGCGACAGGGGGCACTGAAGCTTTCTTT.

Comments on this clone: The same CDR3 also results from other DNA sequences found in this sample. This chain connects TRBV5-1 to TRBJ2-3; 7 nucleotides align to TRBD1. The CDR3 has 15 residues. The germline V gene has CDR1 SGHRS and CDR2 YFSETQ. V dropped 0 bases and J dropped 1; count of bases not matched to a gene: 2. The CDR3 DNA reads TGCGCCAGCAGCTTGGGCGACAGGGGCACAGATACGCAGTATTTT. The encoded protein is CASSLGDRGTDTQYF. Combining the CDR3 with reference TRBV5-1 and TRBJ2-3 gives the whole variable domain KAGVTQTPRYLIKTRGQQVTLSCSPISGHRSVSWYQQTPGQGLQFLFEYFSETQRNKGNFPGRFSGRQFSNSRSEMNVSTLELGDSALYLCASSLGDRGTDTQYFGPGTRLTVL.

The chain carries TRBV7-8 and TRBJ2-5, with 8 bases matching TRBD1. The CDR3 is made up of 14 amino acids. Trimming removed 6 bases from V and 4 bases from J; junction bases left unmatched: 7. CDR1 is SGHVS, CDR2 FQNEAQ, per germline. In nucleotides, the CDR3 is TGTGCCAGCAGTTTGACAGGGGAAAGAGAGACCCAGTACTTC. This codes for CASSLTGERETQYF.

This rearrangement joins TRBV25-1 to TRBJ2-7; 11 nucleotides match TRBD2. The CDR3 sequence is 14 residues long. V trimming: 7 bases; J trimming: 1 base; junction bases outside the gene matches: 3. Germline assignment: CDR1 MGHDK and CDR2 SYGVNS. This CDR3 is CASTRTSGSYEQYF. The CDR3 bases are TGTGCCAGCACCCGGACTAGCGGGTCCTACGAGCAGTACTTC.

The chain combines TRBV5-4 with TRBJ1-6; D remains ambiguous. Deletions cut 0 bases from V and 10 bases from J, with 14 bases between. Germline loops: CDR1 SGHNT, CDR2 YYREEE (reference sequence). The CDR3 has 15 amino acids. For the CDR3, the DNA is TGTGCCAGCAGCTTGGACTTCACCCCGAACTCACCCCTCCACTTT. Translation: CASSLDFTPNSPLHF.

This chain links TRBV5-4 with TRBJ1-1; a possible D gene is TRBD1 (6 bases). The CDR3 loop spans 13 amino acids. Germline CDR1 and CDR2: SGHNT and YYREEE (reference sequence). V lost 3 bases, J lost 6 bases, and 12 bases lay in between. CDR3 nucleotide sequence: TGTGCCAGCAGCTCTCGGGGGGGCCCTGAAGCTTTCTTT. Translated: CASSSRGGPEAFF.

The chain recombines TRBV10-2 with TRBJ1-6; D gene unclear. The CDR3 is 17 residues long. The ends were cut back, 9 bases at V and 5 bases at J, with 23 bases in the middle. Per the germline V gene, CDR1 is WSHSY and CDR2 is SAAADI. The CDR3 sequence is CASTGVAGREDNSPLHF. The CDR3 nucleotides are TGCGCCAGTACGGGAGTAGCGGGGAGGGAGGATAATTCACCCCTCCACTTT.

This clone has a single count. The chain recombines TRBV27 with TRBJ2-7, with 12 bases that match TRBD2. The CDR3 runs 15 residues. Trimming at V came to 6 bases and at J to 5 bases, leaving 8 bases not matched to a gene. Germline V gene sequence: CDR1 MNHEY, CDR2 SMNVEV (reference sequence). Here the CDR3 reads CASRSLAGGVNEQYF. In nucleotides, the CDR3 is TGTGCCAGCAGGAGTCTAGCGGGAGGGGTTAACGAGCAGTACTTC.

The chain couples TRBV6-4 to TRBJ2-3; possibly TRBD2 for D (5 bases). The CDR3 sequence is 16 residues long. Per the germline V gene, CDR1 is MRHNA and CDR2 is SNTAGT. V was shortened by 0 bases and J by 1 base, with 11 bases between the two germline ends. CDR3 amino acids: CASSDSEEDGTDTQYF. CDR3 DNA sequence: TGTGCCAGCAGTGACTCGGAGGAAGACGGCACAGATACGCAGTATTTT.

As to this clone: Other DNA variants within this sample encode the same CDR3. The chain is built from TRBV15 and TRBJ1-3; D uncertain. This CDR3 is built from 13 residues. Germline loops: CDR1 LNHNV, CDR2 YYDKDF (reference sequence). The V and J ends lost 4 bases and 0 bases respectively, with 4 bases between them. The CDR3, as DNA: TGTGCCACCAGCATCTCCTCTGGAAACACCATATATTTT. As protein: CATSISSGNTIYF. Looking up the rest from reference TRBV15 and TRBJ1-3 gives the full variable domain: DAMVIQNPRYQVTQFGKPVTLSCSQTLNHNVMYWYQQKSSQAPKLLFHYYDKDFNNEADTPDNFQSRRPNTSFCFLDIRSPGLGDTAMYLCATSISSGNTIYFGEGSWLTVV.

The chain links TRBV5-6 to TRBJ2-7; TRBD2 aligns across 7 bases. After removal of 4 bases from V and 6 bases from J, the junction contained 7 bases not matched to a gene. The CDR3 is 13 residues long. Germline assignment: CDR1 SGHDT and CDR2 YYEEEE. In DNA form, the CDR3 reads TGTGCCAGCAGCACACTTACTAGCGCCGAGCAGTACTTC. Translating gives CASSTLTSAEQYF.

V usage is TRBV15 and J usage is TRBJ2-7; 12 positions agree with TRBD2. The V and J ends lost 2 bases and 1 base, in that order; junction bases with no gene match: 3. The germline gives CDR1 LNHNV, CDR2 YYDKDF (reference sequence). The CDR3 sequence is 16 residues long. The CDR3 reads CATSRSTSGRSYEQYF. Written as DNA, the CDR3 is TGTGCCACCAGCAGAAGTACTAGCGGGAGGTCCTACGAGCAGTACTTC.

This clone has a single count. J is TRBJ1-3 and V is TRBV6-1; 7 nucleotides agree with TRBD1. The CDR3 extends over 14 amino acids. CDR1 MNHNS and CDR2 SASEGT come from the germline V gene. Unmatched junction bases numbered 3, after V lost 2 bases and J lost 5 bases. This chain's CDR3 is CASSEYRGRNTIYF. The CDR3 bases are TGTGCCAGCAGTGAATACAGGGGTAGAAACACCATATATTTT.

The V call is TRBV5-5, the J call TRBJ1-5; TRBD1 might be the D (5 bases). The CDR3 has 13 residues. CDR1 is SGHKS and CDR2 is YYEKEE in the germline V gene (reference sequence). V was cut by 0 bases and J by 5 bases, with 6 bases left in between. The CDR3 coding sequence is TGTGCCAGCAGCTTGGCGGGGGATCAGCCCCAGCATTTT. Translation: CASSLAGDQPQHF.